This is a list of T cell receptor beta chains from one sample in a study of Graves' ophthalmopathy and Graves' hyperthyroidism. TCRdb reanalysed the multiplex PCR reads using MiXCR and keeps one entry per CDR3 protein. This table holds some 150,000 distinct CDR3 sequences, roughly 36% found once. Material for sequencing was peripheral blood. The receptors originated from a man aged 30 to 39 with Graves' ophthalmopathy. Both conserved end residues are part of each CDR3. Each record gives: J gene, clone size, V gene, D gene, CDR3 protein, CDR3 DNA. The D gene is left open where the match is weak. Size values are once, few and many counts, or a class for expanded clones, and some rows have none.

J gene: TRBJ2-2
clone size: many
V gene: TRBV28
D gene: NA
CDR3 protein: CASTWGPDGMNTGELFF
CDR3 DNA: TGTGCCAGCACCTGGGGGCCAGACGGGATGAACACCGGGGAGCTGTTTTTT

J gene: TRBJ1-1
clone size: many
V gene: TRBV6-2/TRBV6-3
D gene: NA
CDR3 protein: CASRRDLPHTEAFF
CDR3 DNA: TGTGCCAGCAGGCGAGACTTACCGCACACTGAAGCTTTCTTT

J gene: TRBJ2-5
clone size: many
V gene: TRBV28
D gene: NA
CDR3 protein: CASGGGYQETQYF
CDR3 DNA: TGTGCCAGCGGAGGGGGCTACCAAGAGACCCAGTACTTC

J gene: TRBJ1-2
clone size: NA
V gene: TRBV24-1
D gene: TRBD1
CDR3 protein: CATSEYYRGPDF
CDR3 DNA: TGTGCCACCAGTGAATACTACAGGGGGCCCGACTTC

J gene: TRBJ1-2
clone size: NA
V gene: TRBV12-3/TRBV12-4
D gene: NA
CDR3 protein: CASSFGRRIYQGYTF
CDR3 DNA: TGTGCCAGCAGTTTCGGTAGGAGAATTTATCAGGGCTACACCTTC

J gene: TRBJ1-1
clone size: NA
V gene: TRBV30
D gene: NA
CDR3 protein: CAWSVTGYTEAFF
CDR3 DNA: TGTGCCTGGAGTGTAACAGGTTACACTGAAGCTTTCTTT

J gene: TRBJ2-5
clone size: once
V gene: TRBV27
D gene: NA
CDR3 protein: CASSIHRGGETQYF
CDR3 DNA: TGTGCCAGCAGTATCCACAGGGGGGGAGAGACCCAGTACTTC

J gene: TRBJ2-7
clone size: many
V gene: TRBV11-3
D gene: TRBD2
CDR3 protein: CASSLVPTSFTPEQYF
CDR3 DNA: TGTGCCAGCAGCTTAGTTCCGACTAGCTTCACTCCCGAGCAGTACTTC

J gene: TRBJ1-1
clone size: NA
V gene: TRBV12-3/TRBV12-4
D gene: NA
CDR3 protein: CASSLTGSNTEAFF
CDR3 DNA: TGTGCCAGCAGTTTGACGGGTTCGAACACTGAAGCTTTCTTT

J gene: TRBJ1-2
clone size: many
V gene: TRBV20-1
D gene: NA
CDR3 protein: CSADTRRGGYTF
CDR3 DNA: TGCAGTGCCGACACCCGCCGGGGTGGCTACACCTTC

J gene: TRBJ1-1
clone size: NA
V gene: TRBV6-2/TRBV6-3
D gene: NA
CDR3 protein: CASSRIPGPDNTEAFF
CDR3 DNA: TGTGCCAGCAGTCGAATTCCTGGACCAGATAACACTGAAGCTTTCTTT

J gene: TRBJ2-5
clone size: NA
V gene: TRBV28
D gene: NA
CDR3 protein: CASSPRRTTRETQYF
CDR3 DNA: TGTGCCAGCAGTCCACGCCGGACAACAAGAGAGACCCAGTACTTC

J gene: TRBJ1-1
clone size: many
V gene: TRBV5-6
D gene: TRBD1
CDR3 protein: CASSPRTGLGTEAFF
CDR3 DNA: TGTGCCAGCAGCCCTAGGACAGGGTTGGGCACTGAAGCTTTCTTT

J gene: TRBJ2-7
clone size: NA
V gene: TRBV28
D gene: NA
CDR3 protein: CASSNEGIRYEQYF
CDR3 DNA: TGTGCCAGCAGTAACGAGGGTATCCGCTACGAGCAGTACTTC

J gene: TRBJ1-2
clone size: many
V gene: TRBV29-1
D gene: NA
CDR3 protein: CSVEVPGANYGYTF
CDR3 DNA: TGCAGCGTTGAAGTTCCGGGGGCTAACTATGGCTACACCTTC

J gene: TRBJ2-5
clone size: NA
V gene: TRBV12-3/TRBV12-4
D gene: TRBD2
CDR3 protein: CASRDSGGGQETQYF
CDR3 DNA: TGTGCCAGCAGGGATTCCGGGGGGGGCCAAGAGACCCAGTACTTC

J gene: TRBJ1-2
clone size: many
V gene: TRBV12-3/TRBV12-4
D gene: TRBD1
CDR3 protein: CASSSAGTAALYGYTF
CDR3 DNA: TGTGCCAGCAGTTCTGCCGGGACAGCTGCTCTCTATGGCTACACCTTC

J gene: TRBJ2-7
clone size: many
V gene: TRBV4-3
D gene: TRBD2
CDR3 protein: CASSQGFVRGGGYEQYF
CDR3 DNA: TGCGCCAGCAGCCAAGGTTTTGTGCGGGGGGGTGGCTACGAGCAGTACTTC

J gene: TRBJ1-5
clone size: many
V gene: TRBV6-1
D gene: NA
CDR3 protein: CASRDRGFNQPQHF
CDR3 DNA: TGTGCCAGCAGAGATAGGGGTTTCAATCAGCCCCAGCATTTT

J gene: TRBJ2-7
clone size: many
V gene: TRBV20-1
D gene: TRBD1
CDR3 protein: CSITGTGPYEQYF
CDR3 DNA: TGCAGTATTACCGGGACAGGGCCCTACGAGCAGTACTTC

J gene: TRBJ2-7
clone size: many
V gene: TRBV29-1
D gene: NA
CDR3 protein: CSVVESYEQYF
CDR3 DNA: TGCAGCGTTGTGGAGTCCTACGAGCAGTACTTC

J gene: TRBJ2-5
clone size: NA
V gene: TRBV6-1
D gene: NA
CDR3 protein: CASISWGGETQYF
CDR3 DNA: TGTGCCAGCATCTCCTGGGGTGGCGAGACCCAGTACTTC

J gene: TRBJ2-5
clone size: many
V gene: TRBV4-3
D gene: NA
CDR3 protein: CASSQGSGVAETQYF
CDR3 DNA: TGCGCCAGCAGCCAAGGTTCGGGGGTTGCGGAGACCCAGTACTTC

J gene: TRBJ2-5
clone size: NA
V gene: TRBV6-1
D gene: TRBD2
CDR3 protein: CASSAEAGGQETQYF
CDR3 DNA: TGTGCCAGCAGTGCCGAAGCGGGGGGGCAAGAGACCCAGTACTTC

J gene: TRBJ2-2
clone size: many
V gene: TRBV11-2
D gene: NA
CDR3 protein: CASSLGVYRANTGELFF
CDR3 DNA: TGTGCCAGCAGCTTGGGGGTCTACCGCGCGAACACCGGGGAGCTGTTTTTT

J gene: TRBJ1-1
clone size: many
V gene: TRBV27
D gene: NA
CDR3 protein: CASSSSFWLVDTEAFF
CDR3 DNA: TGTGCCAGCAGTTCTAGTTTCTGGCTGGTGGACACTGAAGCTTTCTTT

J gene: TRBJ2-7
clone size: many
V gene: TRBV5-5
D gene: NA
CDR3 protein: CASSPEGASIEQYF
CDR3 DNA: TGTGCCAGCAGTCCTGAGGGAGCCTCAATCGAGCAGTACTTC

J gene: TRBJ1-2
clone size: many
V gene: TRBV3-1
D gene: TRBD1
CDR3 protein: CASADRVVGYTF
CDR3 DNA: TGTGCCAGCGCGGACAGGGTTGTCGGCTACACCTTC

J gene: TRBJ1-1
clone size: many
V gene: TRBV5-5
D gene: NA
CDR3 protein: CASSFWGTGGTEAFF
CDR3 DNA: TGTGCCAGCAGCTTTTGGGGCACGGGGGGAACTGAAGCTTTCTTT

J gene: TRBJ2-5
clone size: many
V gene: TRBV19
D gene: NA
CDR3 protein: CASSRAGEETQYF
CDR3 DNA: TGTGCCAGTAGTCGGGCAGGGGAAGAGACCCAGTACTTC

J gene: TRBJ1-2
clone size: few
V gene: TRBV10-2
D gene: NA
CDR3 protein: CATMLRGHGYTF
CDR3 DNA: TGCGCCACCATGCTGAGGGGACATGGCTACACCTTC

J gene: TRBJ2-7
clone size: NA
V gene: TRBV28
D gene: NA
CDR3 protein: CASSPQGMYSYEQYF
CDR3 DNA: TGTGCCAGCAGTCCGCAGGGGATGTATTCCTACGAGCAGTACTTC

J gene: TRBJ2-7
clone size: many
V gene: TRBV4-2
D gene: NA
CDR3 protein: CASSGSYEQYF
CDR3 DNA: TGTGCCAGCAGCGGGAGTTACGAGCAGTACTTC

J gene: TRBJ2-5
clone size: few
V gene: TRBV6-2/TRBV6-3
D gene: NA
CDR3 protein: CASTSLRALLETQYF
CDR3 DNA: TGTGCCAGCACCTCTCTGCGGGCTTTATTGGAGACCCAGTACTTC

J gene: TRBJ2-7
clone size: many
V gene: TRBV27
D gene: NA
CDR3 protein: CASSLGVVYEQYF
CDR3 DNA: TGTGCCAGCAGTTTAGGGGTGGTCTACGAGCAGTACTTC

J gene: TRBJ1-2
clone size: NA
V gene: TRBV7-2
D gene: TRBD1
CDR3 protein: CASSLAPGQGHGYTF
CDR3 DNA: TGTGCCAGCAGCTTAGCTCCGGGACAGGGGCATGGCTACACCTTC

J gene: TRBJ1-2
clone size: few
V gene: TRBV6-1
D gene: NA
CDR3 protein: CASSEVGGTVGYTF
CDR3 DNA: TGTGCCAGCAGTGAAGTAGGGGGGACGGTTGGCTACACCTTC

J gene: TRBJ2-5
clone size: many
V gene: TRBV28
D gene: NA
CDR3 protein: CASAPSGDRETQYF
CDR3 DNA: TGTGCCAGTGCCCCGTCGGGGGATCGAGAGACCCAGTACTTC

J gene: TRBJ2-7
clone size: NA
V gene: TRBV20-1
D gene: TRBD1
CDR3 protein: CSARDPDRFTYEQYF
CDR3 DNA: TGCAGTGCTAGAGACCCGGACAGGTTCACCTACGAGCAGTACTTC

J gene: TRBJ1-5
clone size: many
V gene: TRBV6-6
D gene: NA
CDR3 protein: CASNQGGVRSNQPQHF
CDR3 DNA: TGTGCCAGCAACCAAGGGGGGGTTAGGAGCAATCAGCCCCAGCATTTT

J gene: TRBJ2-7
clone size: NA
V gene: TRBV6-1
D gene: NA
CDR3 protein: CASRDGPGEQYF
CDR3 DNA: TGTGCCAGCAGAGATGGACCCGGTGAGCAGTACTTC

J gene: TRBJ2-7
clone size: many
V gene: TRBV7-2
D gene: TRBD1
CDR3 protein: CASSLIYRGHYEQYF
CDR3 DNA: TGTGCCAGCAGCCTAATTTACAGGGGCCACTACGAGCAGTACTTC

J gene: TRBJ1-6
clone size: many
V gene: TRBV27
D gene: TRBD1
CDR3 protein: CASRTTGVSYNSPLHF
CDR3 DNA: TGTGCCAGCAGGACCACAGGGGTCTCCTATAATTCACCCCTCCACTTT

J gene: TRBJ2-2
clone size: few
V gene: TRBV7-3
D gene: TRBD2
CDR3 protein: CASSLTPAGARTGELFF
CDR3 DNA: TGTGCCAGCAGCTTAACGCCAGCGGGAGCACGGACCGGGGAGCTGTTTTTT

J gene: TRBJ2-3
clone size: NA
V gene: TRBV2
D gene: NA
CDR3 protein: CASSEFSSSTDTQYF
CDR3 DNA: TGTGCCAGCAGTGAGTTTAGCAGCTCCACAGATACGCAGTATTTT

J gene: TRBJ1-2
clone size: NA
V gene: TRBV28
D gene: NA
CDR3 protein: CASSETTELYGYTF
CDR3 DNA: TGTGCCAGCAGTGAAACTACAGAACTCTATGGCTACACCTTC

J gene: TRBJ2-2
clone size: many
V gene: TRBV6-2/TRBV6-3
D gene: NA
CDR3 protein: CASSFFSPANTGELFF
CDR3 DNA: TGTGCCAGCAGTTTTTTCAGTCCAGCTAACACCGGGGAGCTGTTTTTT

J gene: TRBJ1-5
clone size: many
V gene: TRBV4-1
D gene: NA
CDR3 protein: CASSELRRDQPQHF
CDR3 DNA: TGCGCCAGCAGCGAACTTAGGAGGGATCAGCCCCAGCATTTT

J gene: TRBJ1-5
clone size: many
V gene: TRBV28
D gene: NA
CDR3 protein: CASTLFYSNQPQHF
CDR3 DNA: TGTGCCAGCACTCTATTTTACAGCAATCAGCCCCAGCATTTT

J gene: TRBJ2-7
clone size: few
V gene: TRBV27
D gene: TRBD1
CDR3 protein: CATSGDRGTYEQYF
CDR3 DNA: TGTGCCACATCCGGGGACAGGGGAACCTACGAGCAGTACTTC

J gene: TRBJ2-4
clone size: NA
V gene: TRBV11-2
D gene: NA
CDR3 protein: CASSFPGNIQYF
CDR3 DNA: TGTGCCAGCAGCTTCCCGGGGAACATTCAGTACTTC

J gene: TRBJ2-5
clone size: many
V gene: TRBV12-3/TRBV12-4
D gene: TRBD1
CDR3 protein: CASRTTDRDILETQYF
CDR3 DNA: TGTGCCAGCAGAACCACGGACAGGGACATTTTGGAGACCCAGTACTTC

J gene: TRBJ2-7
clone size: many
V gene: TRBV2
D gene: NA
CDR3 protein: CASRNWARTRLDEQYF
CDR3 DNA: TGTGCCAGCAGGAACTGGGCTCGCACTCGCTTAGACGAGCAGTACTTC

J gene: TRBJ2-5
clone size: NA
V gene: TRBV27
D gene: TRBD1
CDR3 protein: CASSRQGHYQETQYF
CDR3 DNA: TGTGCCAGCAGTAGACAGGGCCATTATCAAGAGACCCAGTACTTC

J gene: TRBJ1-1
clone size: many
V gene: TRBV3-1
D gene: NA
CDR3 protein: CASSQGTGMGEAFF
CDR3 DNA: TGTGCCAGCAGCCAAGGAACGGGGATGGGTGAAGCTTTCTTT